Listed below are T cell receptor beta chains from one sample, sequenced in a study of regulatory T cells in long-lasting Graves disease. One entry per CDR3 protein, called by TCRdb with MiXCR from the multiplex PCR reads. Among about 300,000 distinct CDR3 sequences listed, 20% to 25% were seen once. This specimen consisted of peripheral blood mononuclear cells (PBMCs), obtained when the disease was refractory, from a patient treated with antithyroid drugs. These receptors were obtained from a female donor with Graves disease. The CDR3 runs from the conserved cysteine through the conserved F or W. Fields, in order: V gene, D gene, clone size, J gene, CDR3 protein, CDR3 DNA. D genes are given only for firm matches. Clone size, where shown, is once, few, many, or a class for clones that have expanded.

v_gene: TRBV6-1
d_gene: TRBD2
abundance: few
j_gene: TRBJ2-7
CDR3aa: CASSPREGRSEQYF
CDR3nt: TGTGCCAGCAGTCCTCGGGAGGGCCGGAGCGAGCAGTACTTC

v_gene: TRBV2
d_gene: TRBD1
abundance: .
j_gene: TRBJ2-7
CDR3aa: CASTRDRGHHEQYF
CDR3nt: TGTGCCAGCACTCGGGACAGGGGGCACCACGAGCAGTACTTC

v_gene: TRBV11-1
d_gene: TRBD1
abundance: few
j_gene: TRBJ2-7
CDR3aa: CASRGTGPAYEQYF
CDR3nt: TGTGCCAGCAGGGGGACAGGGCCGGCCTACGAGCAGTACTTC

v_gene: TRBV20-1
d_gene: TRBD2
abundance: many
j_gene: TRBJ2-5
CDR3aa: CSAEGLAGESGTQYF
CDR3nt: TGCAGTGCGGAGGGACTAGCGGGAGAATCAGGGACCCAGTACTTC

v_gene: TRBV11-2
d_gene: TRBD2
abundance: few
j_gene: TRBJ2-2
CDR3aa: CASSLLADGELFF
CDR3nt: TGTGCCAGCAGCTTACTAGCGGACGGGGAGCTGTTTTTT

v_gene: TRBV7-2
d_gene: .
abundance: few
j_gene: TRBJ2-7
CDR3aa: CASSLALNSYEQYF
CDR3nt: TGTGCCAGCAGCTTAGCGCTCAACTCCTACGAGCAGTACTTC

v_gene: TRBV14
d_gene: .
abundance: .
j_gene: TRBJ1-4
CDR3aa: CASSQFRMEEKLFF
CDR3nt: TGTGCCAGCAGCCAATTCCGGATGGAAGAAAAACTGTTTTTT

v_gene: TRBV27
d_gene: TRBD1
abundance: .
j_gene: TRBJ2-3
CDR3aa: CASPPRTGSTDTQYF
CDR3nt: TGTGCCAGCCCCCCCAGGACAGGGAGCACAGATACGCAGTATTTT

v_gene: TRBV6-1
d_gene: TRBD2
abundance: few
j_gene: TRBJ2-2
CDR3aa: CASSGTRNTGELFF
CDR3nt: TGTGCCAGCAGTGGGACTAGGAACACCGGGGAGCTGTTTTTT

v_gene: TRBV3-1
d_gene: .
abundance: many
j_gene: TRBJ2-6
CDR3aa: CASSQDYSGANVLTF
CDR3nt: TGTGCCAGCAGCCAAGACTACTCTGGGGCCAACGTCCTGACTTTC

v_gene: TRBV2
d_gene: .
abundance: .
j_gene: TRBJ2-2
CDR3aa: CASSANNAYGELFF
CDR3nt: TGTGCCAGCAGTGCAAACAACGCGTACGGGGAGCTGTTTTTT

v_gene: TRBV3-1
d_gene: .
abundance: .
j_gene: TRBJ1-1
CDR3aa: CASSQWAGKNTEAFF
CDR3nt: TGTGCCAGCAGCCAATGGGCGGGAAAGAACACTGAAGCTTTCTTT

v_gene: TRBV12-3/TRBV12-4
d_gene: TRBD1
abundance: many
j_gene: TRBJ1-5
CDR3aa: CASSQGEEQPQHF
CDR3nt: TGTGCCAGCAGTCAGGGGGAAGAGCAGCCCCAGCATTTT

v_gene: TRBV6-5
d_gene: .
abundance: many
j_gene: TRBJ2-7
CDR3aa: CASSYGFGGSYEQYF
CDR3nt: TGTGCCAGCAGTTACGGTTTTGGAGGAAGCTACGAGCAGTACTTC

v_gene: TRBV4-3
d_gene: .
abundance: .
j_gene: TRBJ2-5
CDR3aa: CASSQETQETQYF
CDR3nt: TGCGCCAGCAGCCAAGAGACCCAAGAGACCCAGTACTTC

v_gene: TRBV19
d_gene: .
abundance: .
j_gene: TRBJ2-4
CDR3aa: CASSRGEAGNIQYF
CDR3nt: TGTGCCAGTAGTAGAGGAGAGGCGGGAAACATTCAGTACTTC

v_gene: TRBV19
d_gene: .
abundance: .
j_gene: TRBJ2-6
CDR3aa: CASSRRSGANVLTF
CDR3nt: TGTGCCAGTAGTAGGAGAAGTGGGGCCAACGTCCTGACTTTC

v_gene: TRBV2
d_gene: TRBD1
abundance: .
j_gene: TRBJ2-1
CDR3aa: CASSGDSFSYNEQFF
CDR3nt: TGTGCCAGCAGTGGGGACAGTTTTTCCTACAATGAGCAGTTCTTC

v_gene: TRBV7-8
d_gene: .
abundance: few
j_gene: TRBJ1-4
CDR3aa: CASSPHPDNEKLFF
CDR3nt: TGTGCCAGCAGCCCCCACCCAGATAATGAAAAACTGTTTTTT

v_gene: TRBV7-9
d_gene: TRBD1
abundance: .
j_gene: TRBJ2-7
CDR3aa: CASSLTGQGAGQYF
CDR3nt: TGTGCCAGCAGCTTAACGGGACAGGGTGCTGGGCAGTACTTC

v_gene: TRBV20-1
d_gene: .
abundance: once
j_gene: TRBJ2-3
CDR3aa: CSAPGSGTDTQYF
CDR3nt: TGCAGTGCTCCAGGATCGGGCACAGATACGCAGTATTTT

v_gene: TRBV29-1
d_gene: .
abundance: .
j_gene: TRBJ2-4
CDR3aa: CSVSIGNIQYF
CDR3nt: TGCAGCGTCTCGATAGGGAACATTCAGTACTTC

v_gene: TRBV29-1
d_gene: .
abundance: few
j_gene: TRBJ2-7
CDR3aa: CSVGAPENYEQYF
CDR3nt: TGCAGCGTTGGCGCCCCTGAAAACTACGAGCAGTACTTC

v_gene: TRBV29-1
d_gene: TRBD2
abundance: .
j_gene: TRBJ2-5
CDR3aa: CSVAGLASETQYF
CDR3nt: TGCAGCGTTGCGGGACTAGCATCAGAGACCCAGTACTTC

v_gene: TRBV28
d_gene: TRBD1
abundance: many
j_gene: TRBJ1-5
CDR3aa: CASSSNRGRDNQPQHF
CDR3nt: TGTGCCAGCAGTTCCAACAGGGGGCGCGACAATCAGCCCCAGCATTTT

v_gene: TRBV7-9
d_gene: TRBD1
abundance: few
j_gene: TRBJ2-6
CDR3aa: CASSASWGQPSLSGANVLTF
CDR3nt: TGTGCCAGCAGCGCGTCATGGGGACAGCCTTCCCTCTCTGGGGCCAACGTCCTGACTTTC

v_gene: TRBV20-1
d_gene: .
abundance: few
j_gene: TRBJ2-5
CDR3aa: CSARGGIETQYF
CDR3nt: TGCAGTGCTAGGGGGGGAATCGAGACCCAGTACTTC

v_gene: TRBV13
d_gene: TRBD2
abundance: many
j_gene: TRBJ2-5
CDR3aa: CASSLVGREQETQYF
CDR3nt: TGTGCCAGCAGCTTAGTCGGGAGGGAGCAAGAGACCCAGTACTTC

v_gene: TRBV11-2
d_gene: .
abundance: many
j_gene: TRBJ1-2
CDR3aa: CASSNSNYGYTF
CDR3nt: TGTGCCAGCAGTAATTCGAACTATGGCTACACCTTC